Listed here is a single T cell receptor beta chain. These data are taken from a study of blood T cell repertoires in COVID-19. Whole-study context: Specimens from acute and convalescent COVID-19 originated in the United States, Italy and Spain.

Study members were between roughly 18 and 100 years old and lived in approximately 25 US regions. Cohorts were based on clinical histories the participants reported. Assay: immunoSEQ multiplex PCR; the TCRdb copy retains only in-frame clones and omits some. Of approximately 490,000 clones listed, 87% are singletons. V lost 4 bases and J 0 bases, leaving 7 bases between the germline ends. This CDR3 comprises 13 residues. This chain uses TRBV12-3 or TRBV12-4 with TRBJ2-7; no firm D call. Sequencing was done on a sample of PBMCs or T cells enriched from blood (not recorded which). This TCR was recovered from a woman aged 18-29 years who had recovered from COVID-19. The CDR3 loop reads CASSSYDSYEQYF. DNA of the CDR3: TGTGCCAGCAGTTCCTACGACTCCTACGAGCAGTACTTC.